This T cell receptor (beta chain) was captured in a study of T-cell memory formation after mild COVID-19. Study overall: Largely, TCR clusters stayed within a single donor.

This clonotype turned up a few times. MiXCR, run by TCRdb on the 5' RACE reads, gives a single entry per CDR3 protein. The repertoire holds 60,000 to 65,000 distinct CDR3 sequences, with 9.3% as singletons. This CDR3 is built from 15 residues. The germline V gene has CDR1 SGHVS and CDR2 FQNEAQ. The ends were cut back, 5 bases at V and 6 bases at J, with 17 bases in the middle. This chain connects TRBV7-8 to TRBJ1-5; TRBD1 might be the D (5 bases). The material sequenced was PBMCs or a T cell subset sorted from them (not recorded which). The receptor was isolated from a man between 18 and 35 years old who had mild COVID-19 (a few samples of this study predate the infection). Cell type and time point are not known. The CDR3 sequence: CASSQAAGYPQPQHF. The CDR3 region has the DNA TGTGCCAGCAGCCAAGCCGCAGGGTATCCTCAGCCCCAGCATTTT.